Detailed here is one TCR beta chain. Its antigen is still unknown. The input lacks base qualities; no much larger clone sits a single base away. The data derive from a study of blood T cell repertoires in COVID-19 (dated by TCRdb to 2019 to 2021). Background for the entire study: The collaborator samples originated in the United States, Italy and Spain and spanned the acute and convalescent phases of COVID-19. Nearly every sample came with metadata listing a de-identified subject ID, COVID-19 status, age in years and sex. A freely available public database, intended as a resource for researchers studying the immune response to SARS-CoV-2, is where the repertoires were released. The prospective study material was composed of cDNA or gDNA derived from T cells, B-cell-depleted T cells, or PBMCs. Deeply sampled blood TCRbeta repertoires from subjects exposed to, actively infected with, or recovered from COVID-19 were included in the dataset. Samples came from the ongoing ImmuneRACE study (first 160 participants) plus 1,254 subjects from 6 global collaborators. Where HLA class I and class II types were available, the types were taken from metadata supplied by the sample provider, not from assay-based typing. Paper-wide results and their limitations: The amount of clinical and demographic metadata varied by source and participant and was provided uncurated.

TCRbeta CDR3 regions were amplified from genomic DNA using the immunoSEQ Assay, a bias-controlled multiplex PCR. Under the source paper's analysis protocol: The number of nucleated cells in each sample was estimated from the amplification of reference gene primers within the assay. Sequence reads were collapsed and filtered to measure the absolute abundance of every unique TCRbeta CDR3 rearrangement. For each sample, productive Simpson clonality was calculated as the square root of Simpson's diversity index over productive rearrangements. This immuneACCESS table, as held by TCRdb, lists in-frame sequences with V and J called but not all clones. Of the missing ones, under half trace to an unresolved V gene in checked studies; the others have no known cause. That table is the source of V, J and clone size, and D and trimming were worked out from the DNA. Counted in this sample were 120,000 or so clones; 80% to 90% of them appeared once. In total, the top ten clones hold about 4.5% of the sample.

V loses 5 bases, J loses 7 bases, and the germline ends lie 21 bases apart. From cysteine to phenylalanine, the CDR3 is 15 amino acids long. The read is trimmed to its CDR3 DNA, 45 bases read in frame from base 1. Per the germline V gene (reference sequence), GTSNPN is the CDR1 and SVGIG is the CDR2. Whole blood was collected in K2EDTA tubes by collaborating institutions according to the institutions' own protocols. For TCRbeta analysis, collaborators shipped samples in one of three forms: frozen whole blood, isolated PBMCs, or DNA extracted from either of those sample types. Sequenced sample: peripheral blood. The receptor chain draws on TRBV30 and TRBJ2-1; TRBD2 is a possible D gene, resting on 7 matching bases. This TCR came from a man aged 40-55 years with acute or convalescent COVID-19. CDR3 reads: CAWERDIQIGNEQFF. The bases are TGTGCCTGGGAGCGGGACATTCAAATCGGGAATGAGCAGTTCTTC.